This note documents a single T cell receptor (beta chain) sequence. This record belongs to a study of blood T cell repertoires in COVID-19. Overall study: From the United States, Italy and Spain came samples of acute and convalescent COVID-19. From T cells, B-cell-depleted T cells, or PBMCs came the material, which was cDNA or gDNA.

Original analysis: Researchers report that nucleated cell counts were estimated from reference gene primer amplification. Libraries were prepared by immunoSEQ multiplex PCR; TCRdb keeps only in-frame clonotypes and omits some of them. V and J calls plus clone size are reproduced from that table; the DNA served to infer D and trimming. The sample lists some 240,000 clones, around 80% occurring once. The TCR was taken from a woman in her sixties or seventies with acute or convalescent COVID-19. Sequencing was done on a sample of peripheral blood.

CDR3 in DNA: TGTGCCAGTACCCCGTTGAGTGAGGGCTATGGCTACACCTTC. This codes for CASTPLSEGYGYTF. The chain has TRBV19 and TRBJ1-2; D remains unclear. CDR1 and CDR2 from the germline V gene are LNHDA and SQIVND (reference sequence). The CDR3 is made up of 14 amino acids. V was trimmed by 7 bases and J by 4 bases, leaving 16 bases between them.